One and the same sample provided the 27 T cell receptor beta chains below, sequenced in a study of CD8 T cells in Susac syndrome. cDNA came from approximately 0.5 to 1 ug RNA primed by random hexamers. A single record per CDR3 protein comes from TCRdb applying MiXCR to the immunoSEQ multiplex PCR reads. There are some 110,000 distinct CDR3 sequences in the sample; approximately 95% occur only once, and less than 0.4% lies in the top ten. The sample comprised CD8+ T cells from PBMCs. Every receptor here comes from a human donor with multiple sclerosis.

The J gene is TRBJ2-7, the V gene TRBV21-1; TRBD1, the table's D call, lacks a check against the DNA. TRBV21-1 is recorded as a pseudogene. The CDR3 covers 14 residues. CDR3 amino acids: CASSKKGTIYEQYV. The CDR3 DNA is TGTGCCAGCAGCAAGAAGGGGACAATCTACGAGCAGTACGTC.

The rearrangement links TRBV28 to TRBJ2-1, with 7 bases identical to TRBD1. Per germline, CDR1 MDHEN and CDR2 SYDVKM. CDR3 length: 13 residues. V lost 5 bases, J lost 5 bases, and 3 bases stayed unmatched. In DNA, the CDR3 is TGTGCCAGCAGTCCCGGACAGGACAATGAGCAGTTCTTC. Amino acid sequence: CASSPGQDNEQFF.

The gene calls are TRBV5-1 and TRBJ1-1; D perhaps matches TRBD1 (6 bases). V lost 2 bases to trimming and J lost 6 bases, with 17 bases between them. Germline loops: CDR1 SGHRS, CDR2 YFSETQ. CDR3 size: 15 residues. CDR3 protein: CASSFFTGLIAEAFF. In DNA, the CDR3 is TGCGCCAGCAGCTTCTTTACAGGGTTGATCGCTGAAGCTTTCTTT.

The chain has TRBV7-8 and TRBJ2-1; TRBD2 matches 9 bases. Trimming removed 0 bases from V and 5 bases from J; junction bases left unmatched: 5. The CDR3 is 16 residues long. Germline-derived CDR1 and CDR2 are SGHVS and FQNEAQ. CDR3 sequence (DNA): TGTGCCAGCAGCTTAGCGGCTAGCGGGAACGACAATGAGCAGTTCTTC. It translates to CASSLAASGNDNEQFF.

V and J are TRBV6-6 and TRBJ2-7; D unclear. The CDR3 consists of 13 residues. V was clipped by 5 bases and J by 2 bases, with 10 bases between them. Germline-derived CDR1 and CDR2 are MNHNY and SVGAGI (reference sequence). The CDR3 spells CASSAIGPYEQYF. CDR3 in DNA: TGTGCCAGCAGTGCCATAGGTCCCTACGAGCAGTACTTC.

This chain joins TRBV29-1 and TRBJ2-7; TRBD1 matches 7 bases. V shed 4 bases, J shed 4 bases, and the junction held 7 bases outside the gene matches. CDR3 length: 13 residues. Germline CDR1 and CDR2: SQVTM and ANQGSEA. CDR3 DNA sequence: TGCAGCGTTGTCTACCGGGACAGTTACGAGCAGTACTTC. Its protein is CSVVYRDSYEQYF.

This sequence joins TRBV5-4 and TRBJ1-1, with 8 bases matching TRBD1. Germline loops: CDR1 SGHNT, CDR2 YYREEE (reference sequence). The CDR3 covers 16 residues. The J segment lost 0 bases and the V segment lost 4 bases, leaving 8 bases of the junction unmatched. The CDR3 protein is CASSVIRTGMNTEAFF. In nucleotides, the CDR3 is TGTGCCAGCAGCGTAATTAGGACAGGGATGAACACTGAAGCTTTCTTT. The full variable domain, in which reference TRBV5-4 and TRBJ1-1 provide the parts outside the CDR3, is ETGVTQSPTHLIKTRGQQVTLRCSSQSGHNTVSWYQQALGQGPQFIFQYYREEENGRGNFPPRFSGLQFPNYSSELNVNALELDDSALYLCASSVIRTGMNTEAFFGQGTRLTVV.

This sequence joins TRBV27 and TRBJ1-1, with 8 bases aligning to TRBD1. Germline CDR1 and CDR2: MNHEY and SMNVEV (reference sequence). The junction had 8 bases not matched to a gene; V was cut back by 5 bases and J by 3 bases. The CDR3 has 15 amino acids. DNA for the CDR3: TGTGCCAGCAGTCCCCGGACAGGGTACGACACTGAAGCTTTCTTT. Translation gives CASSPRTGYDTEAFF.

The chain carries TRBV12-3 or TRBV12-4 and TRBJ1-3; D uncertain. CDR3 length: 15 residues. Trimming removed 3 bases from V and 0 bases from J, with 9 bases in between. The CDR3 reads CASSFPGRSGNTIYF. CDR3 DNA sequence: TGTGCCAGCAGTTTCCCCGGGCGCTCTGGAAACACCATATATTTT.

The gene calls are TRBV27 and TRBJ2-6; 8 bases fit TRBD1. This CDR3 comprises 24 residues. V lost 1 base and J lost 0; bases outside the gene matches: 23. CDR1 MNHEY and CDR2 SMNVEV come from the germline V gene (reference sequence). CDR3 sequence: CASSLLRPHGDRGSLNSGANVLTF. In DNA form, the CDR3 reads TGTGCCAGCAGTTTATTAAGGCCCCACGGAGACAGGGGTTCACTTAACTCTGGGGCCAACGTCCTGACTTTC.

The CDR3 sequence: CASSQEGRVDNEQFF. In nucleotides, the CDR3 is TGTGCCAGCAGCCAAGAGGGGCGGGTCGACAATGAGCAGTTCTTC. V gene TRBV3-1 combines with J gene TRBJ2-1; the D call may be TRBD1 or TRBD2 (5 bases each). V was clipped by 0 bases and J by 5 bases, with 11 bases between them. In germline, CDR1 is LGHDT, CDR2 YNNKEL (reference sequence). The CDR3 has 15 residues.

The sample holds a few counts of this clonotype. This chain connects TRBV7-9 to TRBJ2-7; 7 bases map to TRBD1. After removal of 0 bases from V and 4 bases from J, the junction contained 6 bases not matched to a gene. The CDR3 is 15 residues long. The germline gives CDR1 SEHNR, CDR2 FQNEAQ (reference sequence). CDR3 residues: CASSLALGQTYEQYF. The CDR3, as DNA: TGTGCCAGCAGCTTAGCGCTGGGACAGACATACGAGCAGTACTTC. The full variable domain, with the rest looked up from reference TRBV7-9 and TRBJ2-7, is DTGVSQNPRHKITKRGQNVTFRCDPISEHNRLYWYRQTLGQGPEFLTYFQNEAQLEKSRLLSDRFSAERPKGSFSTLEIQRTEQGDSAMYLCASSLALGQTYEQYFGPGTRLTVT.

The chain uses TRBV6-2 or TRBV6-3 and TRBJ2-3; 8 bases line up with TRBD1. This CDR3 comprises 15 residues. Trimming took 5 bases from V and 3 from J; bases not matched to a gene: 7. Per germline, CDR1 MNHEY and CDR2 SVGEGT. The CDR3 DNA reads as TGTGCCAGCAGTGGACCAGGGGGCTGGACAGATACGCAGTATTTT. Translating gives CASSGPGGWTDTQYF.

The CDR3 DNA reads as TGTGCCAGCACCCCGAACAGCGGCAATGAGCAGTTCTTC. This translates into CASTPNSGNEQFF. The chain links TRBV6-5 to TRBJ2-1; possible D gene TRBD2, 5 bases. CDR1 is MNHEY and CDR2 is SVGAGI in the germline V gene. The CDR3 loop spans 13 amino acids. Trimming stripped 7 bases from V and 6 bases from J, with 13 bases between.

V is TRBV15 and J is TRBJ1-6; D remains unclear. Trimming shortened V by 5 bases and J by 9 bases, and 11 bases separated the two germline ends. This CDR3 region has 13 residues. The germline gives CDR1 LNHNV, CDR2 YYDKDF (reference sequence). In nucleotides, the CDR3 is TGTGCCACCAGCTTGGACCGTAGTTCACCCCTCCACTTT. It codes for CATSLDRSSPLHF. The whole variable domain, filled in from reference TRBV15 and TRBJ1-6, reads DAMVIQNPRYQVTQFGKPVTLSCSQTLNHNVMYWYQQKSSQAPKLLFHYYDKDFNNEADTPDNFQSRRPNTSFCFLDIRSPGLGDTAMYLCATSLDRSSPLHFGNGTRLTVT.

V usage is TRBV27 and J usage is TRBJ2-7; perhaps TRBD1 as D (6 bases). Germline-derived CDR1 and CDR2 are MNHEY and SMNVEV (reference sequence). Trimming stripped 0 bases from V and 4 bases from J, with 13 bases between. The CDR3 contains 15 residues. CDR3: CASSLSTGTPYEQYF. DNA for the CDR3: TGTGCCAGCAGTTTATCGACAGGAACCCCATACGAGCAGTACTTC.

This rearrangement joins TRBV20-1 to TRBJ2-1; 9 bases fit TRBD2. CDR1 and CDR2 (germline): DFQATT, SNEGSKA (reference sequence). CDR3 length: 17 residues. V lost 0 bases, J lost 3 bases, and 9 bases stayed unmatched. The CDR3 DNA sequence: TGCAGTGCTAGAGATCTCTGGGGTAGCGGGGGCTACAATGAGCAGTTCTTC. This encodes CSARDLWGSGGYNEQFF.

This clonotype came up a few times. The chain carries TRBV7-3 and TRBJ1-1, with D unresolved. V was shortened by 5 bases and J by 1 base, with 8 bases between the two germline ends. Germline CDR1 and CDR2: SGHTA and FQGTGA. The CDR3 is 13 amino acids. DNA of the CDR3: TGTGCCAGCAGCCAGGCTCGGAACACTGAAGCTTTCTTT. It yields the protein CASSQARNTEAFF. Together with reference TRBV7-3 and TRBJ1-1, the CDR3 gives the full variable domain: GAGVSQTPSNKVTEKGKYVELRCDPISGHTALYWYRQSLGQGPEFLIYFQGTGAADDSGLPNDRFFAVRPEGSVSTLKIQRTERGDSAVYLCASSQARNTEAFFGQGTRLTVV.

The chain has TRBV19 and TRBJ2-5; TRBD1 is a possible D gene (7 bases). The V end was cut by 7 bases, the J end by 5 bases, with 20 bases between. Germline V lookup: CDR1 LNHDA, CDR2 SQIVND (reference sequence). The length of the CDR3 is 15 residues. DNA of the CDR3: TGTGCCAGTAAAGGGGATGGGCAGGGGGGCGAGACCCAGTACTTC. It yields the protein CASKGDGQGGETQYF.

The chain carries TRBV7-9 and TRBJ1-2; D remains unclear. Trimming stripped 1 base from V and 4 bases from J, with 10 bases between. Germline CDR1 and CDR2: SEHNR and FQNEAQ (reference sequence). The length of the CDR3 is 14 residues. CDR3 DNA sequence: TGTGCCAGCAGCTTAGGGTCGGGTGCCTATGGCTACACCTTC. Amino acids: CASSLGSGAYGYTF.

The chain couples TRBV11-3 to TRBJ2-1; D is possibly TRBD1 (6 bases). With 9 bases removed from V and 8 bases from J, the gap between germline ends came to 20 bases. CDR3 length equals 14 residues. Germline CDR1 reads SGHNT; CDR2 reads YENEEA. The CDR3 nucleotides are TGTGCCAGTAACCCTGTTGGGGGCAGGGATGAGCAGTTCTTC. It yields the protein CASNPVGGRDEQFF.

This rearrangement joins TRBV29-1 to TRBJ2-5; 8 nucleotides align to TRBD2. Germline V gene data show CDR1 as SQVTM and CDR2 as ANQGSEA. The CDR3 spans 14 residues. The J segment lost 3 bases and the V segment lost 1 base, leaving 4 bases of the junction unmatched. CDR3 protein: CSVEVELAEETQYF. The DNA for the CDR3 is TGCAGCGTTGAAGTCGAACTAGCGGAAGAGACCCAGTACTTC.

V and J are TRBV11-2 and TRBJ1-2; possibly TRBD1 for D (6 bases). Per the germline V gene, CDR1 is SGHAT and CDR2 is FQNNGV. The CDR3 runs to 15 residues. Trimming removed 1 base from V and 2 bases from J, with 11 bases in between. Written as DNA, the CDR3 is TGTGCCAGCAGCTTAGGGGGTACAGGGAACTATGGCTACACCTTC. This gives the protein CASSLGGTGNYGYTF.

The chain recombines TRBV12-5 with TRBJ2-1; possible D gene TRBD2, 5 bases. This CDR3 has 15 amino acids. Trimming cost V 7 bases and J 2 bases, with 15 bases left between them. Germline CDR1 reads LGHNT; CDR2 reads FRNRAP. The CDR3 region is CASVEGGVAYNEQFF. DNA of the CDR3: TGTGCTAGTGTAGAAGGAGGAGTCGCCTACAATGAGCAGTTCTTC. Complete variable domain (other parts from reference TRBV12-5 and TRBJ2-1): DARVTQTPRHKVTEMGQEVTMRCQPILGHNTVFWYRQTMMQGLELLAYFRNRAPLDDSGMPKDRFSAEMPDATLATLKIQPSEPRDSAVYFCASVEGGVAYNEQFFGPGTRLTVL.

This clonotype appeared a single time. The V gene is TRBV20-1, the J gene TRBJ2-1, with D uncertain. The CDR3 contains 11 residues. In germline, CDR1 is DFQATT, CDR2 SNEGSKA (reference sequence). Trimming took off 7 bases at V and 6 bases at J, with 10 bases between the two ends. CDR3 residues: CSVLMGNEQFF. In nucleotides, the CDR3 is TGCAGTGTCCTAATGGGCAATGAGCAGTTCTTC.

The V gene is TRBV19, the J gene TRBJ2-1, with D perhaps assigned TRBD1 or TRBD2 (6 bases each). This CDR3 is 17 amino acids long. Trimming took 1 base from V and 7 from J, leaving 20 bases between them. Germline CDR1 and CDR2: LNHDA and SQIVND (reference sequence). Written as DNA, the CDR3 is TGTGCCAGTAGTATAGGGAAGGGTTTAGGCGGGACAAATGAGCAGTTCTTC. Translating it yields CASSIGKGLGGTNEQFF.

This chain uses TRBV20-1 with TRBJ1-5, with 9 nucleotides matching TRBD1. The CDR3 spans 16 residues. The germline CDR1 and CDR2 sequences are DFQATT and SNEGSKA (reference sequence). The V and J ends lost 1 base and 3 bases, in that order; junction bases with no gene match: 7. The CDR3 loop reads CSARVLGQGNNQPQHF. CDR3 coding DNA: TGCAGTGCTAGAGTCTTGGGACAGGGTAACAATCAGCCCCAGCATTTT.